The following is a T cell receptor (beta chain) sequence with its context. Its antigen is not identified. CDR1 SGHRS and CDR2 YFSETQ come from the germline V gene. The CDR3 is 17 amino acids. Trimming at V came to 2 bases and at J to 2 bases, leaving 8 bases not matched to a gene. The record originates from a study of cytomegalovirus exposure and HLA in healthy donors. PCR was performed using 60 Vbeta and 13 Jbeta primers. Assay used: immunoSEQ multiplex PCR; TCRdb lists only in-frame clones, some missing. The table lists about 120,000 clones, roughly two thirds of them singletons. Study findings and constraints: In a later analysis, the majority of CMV-associated beta chains seemingly showed HLA restriction.

This sequence was found in a young man in good health and CMV-seropositive. Sequenced input: PBMCs. This chain links TRBV5-1 with TRBJ2-7, with 12 bases identical to TRBD2. CDR3 region: CASSFRLAGEGTYEQYF. For the CDR3, the DNA is TGCGCCAGCAGCTTCCGACTAGCGGGAGAGGGGACCTACGAGCAGTACTTC.